A single sample is the source of the 27 T cell receptor beta chains below, sequenced in a study of cytomegalovirus exposure and HLA in healthy donors. 60 Vbeta and 13 Jbeta primers were used in PCR. Assay: immunoSEQ multiplex PCR; the TCRdb copy retains only in-frame clones and omits some. The data show 200,000 to 300,000 clones, with more than 75% seen just once and more than 5% held by the top ten. The source material was PBMCs. These receptors all come from a woman aged 40 to 55 in good health and CMV-seropositive.

The chain is built from TRBV29-1 and TRBJ2-4; 8 nucleotides agree with TRBD1. Trimming took 6 bases from V and 6 from J; bases not matched to a gene: 1. The CDR3 is 11 residues long. CDR1 is SQVTM and CDR2 is ANQGSEA in the germline V gene. The DNA for the CDR3 is TGCAGCGTCGGACAGGGAAACATTCAGTACTTC. Protein product: CSVGQGNIQYF.

This clone was recorded only once. The chain couples TRBV11-2 to TRBJ1-4; 8 positions match TRBD1. This CDR3 contains 15 residues. Germline assignment: CDR1 SGHAT and CDR2 FQNNGV. V was pared by 0 bases and J by 5 bases, with 2 bases of the junction left unmatched. This CDR3 is CASSLDRGPNEKLFF. The DNA of the CDR3 is TGTGCCAGCAGCTTAGACAGGGGGCCGAATGAAAAACTGTTTTTT.

The J gene is TRBJ1-1, the V gene TRBV5-5, with 7 bases identical to TRBD1. The CDR3 runs to 15 residues. Germline values: CDR1 SGHKS, CDR2 YYEKEE (reference sequence). After removal of 4 bases from V and 10 bases from J, the junction contained 16 bases not matched to a gene. The CDR3 DNA is TGTGCCAGCAGCCCTCACCGGGACAGCCTGACGGGAGCTTTCTTT. Translated: CASSPHRDSLTGAFF.

V is TRBV5-1 and J is TRBJ1-4; 9 nucleotides align to TRBD1. The CDR3 spans 16 residues. The germline V gene has CDR1 SGHRS and CDR2 YFSETQ. Losses at the gene ends were 3 bases for V and 4 bases for J; bases not matched to a gene: 7. This CDR3 reads CASSSSPGQGNEKLFF. The CDR3 DNA sequence: TGCGCCAGCAGCTCTTCTCCGGGACAGGGTAATGAAAAACTGTTTTTT.

The J gene is TRBJ2-5, the V gene TRBV29-1; tentative D call: TRBD2 (5 bases). V lost 6 bases and J lost 4, with 12 bases in between. CDR1 and CDR2 from the germline V gene are SQVTM and ANQGSEA. CDR3 length: 12 residues. The CDR3 bases are TGCAGCGTCGCAGCCCGGGGAGAGACCCAGTACTTC. Translated, it gives CSVAARGETQYF.

The chain joins TRBV27 to TRBJ1-5; 7 bases align to TRBD1. V shed 5 bases and J 4 bases; nucleotides not matched to a gene: 5. CDR3 length: 14 residues. Germline assignment: CDR1 MNHEY and CDR2 SMNVEV (reference sequence). Here the CDR3 DNA reads TGTGCCAGCAGTAGCTGGGACAGTAATCAGCCCCAGCATTTT. It encodes CASSSWDSNQPQHF.

The chain couples TRBV11-3 to TRBJ2-6; 7 bases are a match to TRBD2. V lost 6 bases to trimming and J lost 4 bases; unmatched junction nucleotides: 6. The length of the CDR3 is 15 residues. Germline-derived CDR1 and CDR2 are SGHNT and YENEEA. The CDR3 reads CASSFTSVGANVLTF. The DNA of the CDR3 is TGTGCCAGCAGTTTTACTAGCGTCGGGGCCAACGTCCTGACTTTC. Using reference TRBV11-3 and TRBJ2-6 for the parts outside the CDR3, the full variable domain is EAGVVQSPRYKIIEKKQPVAFWCNPISGHNTLYWYLQNLGQGPELLIRYENEEAVDDSQLPKDRFSAERLKGVDSTLKIQPAELGDSAVYLCASSFTSVGANVLTFGAGSRLTVL.

The chain links TRBV7-8 to TRBJ1-2; 8 nucleotides line up with TRBD1. This CDR3 comprises 15 residues. Germline V gene sequence: CDR1 SGHVS, CDR2 FQNEAQ. V shed 2 bases and J 1 base; nucleotides not matched to a gene: 3. CDR3 residues: CASSLQGAYNYGYTF. In DNA, the CDR3 is TGTGCCAGCAGCTTACAGGGGGCCTATAACTATGGCTACACCTTC.

This chain links TRBV10-3 with TRBJ1-3, with D unclear. The CDR3 covers 14 residues. V shed 10 bases and J shed 4 bases, with 17 bases lying between them. The germline CDR1 and CDR2 sequences are ENHRY and SYGVKD. CDR3 coding DNA: TGTGCCACCCAGCAGGAGGGTTACGGAAACACCATATATTTT. This translates into CATQQEGYGNTIYF.

J is TRBJ2-3 and V is TRBV6-6, with 8 positions matching TRBD1. The length of the CDR3 is 16 residues. The trim removed 2 bases at V and 0 bases at J, leaving 4 bases unmatched. Germline V lookup: CDR1 MNHNY, CDR2 SVGAGI (reference sequence). The CDR3 loop reads CASSYPRTGSTDTQYF. CDR3 nucleotides: TGTGCCAGCAGTTACCCCAGGACAGGGAGCACAGATACGCAGTATTTT.

This clone has only a few counts. The chain combines TRBV5-1 with TRBJ1-5; possibly TRBD1 for D (5 bases). The V end was cut by 1 base, the J end by 5 bases, with 10 bases between. The CDR3 totals 14 residues. Germline V gene lookup returns CDR1 SGHRS and CDR2 YFSETQ. This CDR3 is CASSLRGSDQPQHF. DNA for the CDR3: TGCGCCAGCAGCTTGCGGGGGTCAGATCAGCCCCAGCATTTT.

The rearrangement joins TRBV5-8 to TRBJ2-5; a possible D gene is TRBD1 (6 bases). Deletions cut 5 bases from V and 3 bases from J, with 14 bases between. From germline, CDR1 is SGHTS and CDR2 YDEGEE. The CDR3 sequence is 14 residues long. The CDR3 nucleotides read TGTGCCAGCAGGACCCAGGACAGAGAAGAGACCCAGTACTTC. It translates to CASRTQDREETQYF.

The genes are TRBV6-5 and TRBJ1-2, with 7 bases fitting TRBD1. This CDR3 is built from 14 residues. The ends lost 5 bases at V and 4 bases at J; junction bases unmatched: 7. Germline V gene sequence: CDR1 MNHEY, CDR2 SVGAGI. The CDR3 DNA follows: TGTGCCAGCAGTCTAGGACAGGATGCCTATGGCTACACCTTC. Translated, it gives CASSLGQDAYGYTF.

V is TRBV7-3 and J is TRBJ2-1; 8 bases align to TRBD2. Trimming took 4 bases from V and 5 from J; bases not matched to a gene: 10. The CDR3 runs to 16 residues. CDR1 SGHTA and CDR2 FQGTGA come from the germline V gene. The CDR3 DNA sequence: TGTGCCAGCAGCTCCCGCGACGGGGGGGCCCACAATGAGCAGTTCTTC. Translation: CASSSRDGGAHNEQFF.

The V and J genes are TRBV14 and TRBJ2-3, with a weak D call TRBD2 (5 bases). V lost 0 bases and J 1 base, leaving 14 bases between the germline ends. Looked up from germline, CDR1 is SGHDN and CDR2 is FVKESK. The CDR3 contains 17 residues. CDR3 in DNA: TGTGCCAGCAGCCAAGAAGATTCTGGTAGCGGCACAGATACGCAGTATTTT. Encoded protein: CASSQEDSGSGTDTQYF.

A remark on this clone: A read error may account for a junction end that differs from germline. The chain couples TRBV7-7 to TRBJ2-2, with TRBD2 identical over 7 bases. Germline CDR1 and CDR2: SSHAT and FNYEAQ (reference sequence). This CDR3 spans 14 amino acids. CDR3: CASRASGASGELFF. CDR3 DNA: TGTGCTAGCAGAGCTAGCGGAGCGTCCGGGGAGCTGTTTTTT.

This clone was recorded once. The chain couples TRBV7-2 to TRBJ2-2; the D gene is possibly TRBD2 (5 bases). The CDR3 is made up of 14 amino acids. Per germline, CDR1 SGHTA and CDR2 FQGNSA. The V and J ends lost 1 base and 5 bases respectively, with 8 bases between them. This CDR3 is CASSLGLTTGELFF. CDR3 nucleotides: TGTGCCAGCAGCTTAGGACTAACAACCGGGGAGCTGTTTTTT.

The J gene is TRBJ2-3, the V gene TRBV19; perhaps TRBD1 as D (7 bases). The CDR3 has 16 amino acids. The germline V gene has CDR1 LNHDA and CDR2 SQIVND (reference sequence). Between the trimmed V and J ends, which lost 1 base and 1 base, there was a span of 12 bases. In DNA form, the CDR3 reads TGTGCCAGTAGTATAGTGGAGGGGGCGGGCACAGATACGCAGTATTTT. This codes for CASSIVEGAGTDTQYF.

J is TRBJ1-5 and V is TRBV19, with 7 bases identical to TRBD1. The CDR3 runs to 15 residues. Germline V gene data show CDR1 as LNHDA and CDR2 as SQIVND (reference sequence). Unmatched junction bases numbered 14, after V lost 7 bases and J lost 8 bases. The CDR3 sequence is CASNRDSNPGEPQHF. The CDR3, as DNA: TGTGCCAGTAACCGGGACAGTAACCCTGGGGAGCCCCAGCATTTT.

V gene TRBV7-2 combines with J gene TRBJ1-2; D gene unclear. Trimming cost V 5 bases and J 7 bases, with 14 bases left between them. Germline V gene sequence: CDR1 SGHTA, CDR2 FQGNSA. CDR3 length: 13 amino acids. In DNA form, the CDR3 reads TGTGCCAGCAGCAGACGGACCGAGGGTGGCTACACCTTC. It specifies CASSRRTEGGYTF.

The table lists this clone with a count of one. The chain has TRBV5-1 and TRBJ2-2, with a tentative D call TRBD2 (5 bases). The CDR3 length is 15 residues. The V end was cut by 0 bases, the J end by 0 bases, with 6 bases between. CDR1 SGHRS and CDR2 YFSETQ come from the germline V gene. The CDR3 is CASSLGSANTGELFF. The CDR3 DNA reads TGCGCCAGCAGCTTGGGTAGCGCGAACACCGGGGAGCTGTTTTTT.

The genes are TRBV7-9 and TRBJ2-7; 8 bases line up with TRBD2. Germline V gene sequence: CDR1 SEHNR, CDR2 FQNEAQ (reference sequence). V trimming: 5 bases; J trimming: 1 base; junction bases outside the gene matches: 10. The CDR3 has 16 amino acids. The chain's CDR3 is CASSPGGSGTSYEQYF. The CDR3 DNA sequence: TGTGCCAGCAGCCCCGGTGGTAGCGGGACTTCCTACGAGCAGTACTTC.

The rearrangement joins TRBV6-5 to TRBJ1-1; 11 nucleotides align to TRBD1. Per the germline V gene, CDR1 is MNHEY and CDR2 is SVGAGI. The CDR3 contains 14 residues. J gave up 6 bases and V 6 bases, and 6 bases lay outside the gene matches. The CDR3 sequence: CASSPDRGRAEAFF. The CDR3 DNA sequence: TGTGCCAGCAGCCCGGACAGGGGGCGCGCTGAAGCTTTCTTT.

The chain employs TRBV27 and TRBJ2-7, with D perhaps TRBD2 (5 bases). The CDR3 is 15 amino acids. V lost 4 bases and J lost 3, with 16 bases in between. Germline V CDR1 and CDR2: MNHEY, SMNVEV (reference sequence). CDR3 in amino acids: CASSSLRTYGYEQYF. The DNA of the CDR3 is TGTGCCAGCAGTTCGCTAAGGACTTACGGCTACGAGCAGTACTTC.

V is TRBV5-4 and J is TRBJ1-2, with a possible D match to TRBD1 (5 bases). Germline V lookup: CDR1 SGHNT, CDR2 YYREEE (reference sequence). The CDR3 contains 18 residues. V shed 5 bases and J shed 2 bases, with 25 bases lying between them. The CDR3 loop reads CASSIPAGGRAENYGYTF. The CDR3 DNA reads as TGTGCCAGCAGTATTCCCGCGGGGGGGAGGGCCGAGAACTATGGCTACACCTTC.

V gene TRBV6-6 combines with J gene TRBJ1-1; possible D gene TRBD1, 6 bases. V lost 6 bases and J lost 4, with 18 bases in between. Germline CDR1 reads MNHNY; CDR2 reads SVGAGI (reference sequence). CDR3 length: 15 residues. The CDR3 DNA is TGTGCCAGCAGCCCCGTGGGGGCCAGGGGCACTGAAGCTTTCTTT. Amino acid sequence: CASSPVGARGTEAFF.

The V gene is TRBV7-2, the J gene TRBJ1-3; TRBD1 agrees at 8 bases. The CDR3 sequence is 16 residues long. Germline V CDR1 and CDR2: SGHTA, FQGNSA. Trimming cost V 3 bases and J 3 bases; bases outside gene matches: 7. The CDR3: CASSFPDRAGGNTIYF. CDR3 sequence (DNA): TGTGCCAGCAGCTTTCCGGACAGGGCTGGTGGAAACACCATATATTTT.